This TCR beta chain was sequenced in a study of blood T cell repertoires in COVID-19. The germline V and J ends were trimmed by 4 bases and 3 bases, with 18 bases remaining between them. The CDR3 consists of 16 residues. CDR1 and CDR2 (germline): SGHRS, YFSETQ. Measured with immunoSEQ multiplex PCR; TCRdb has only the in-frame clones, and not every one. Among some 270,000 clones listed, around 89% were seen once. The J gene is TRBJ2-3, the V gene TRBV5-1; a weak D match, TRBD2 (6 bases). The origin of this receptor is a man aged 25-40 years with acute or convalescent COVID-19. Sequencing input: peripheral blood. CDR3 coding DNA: TGCGCCAGCAGCGGGAGTGGCGGGATGAGGACAGATACGCAGTATTTT. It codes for CASSGSGGMRTDTQYF.